This T cell receptor (beta chain) comes out of a study of response to subunit inactivated influenza vaccine. In TCRdb, the RT-PCR reads were re-called with MiXCR into one record per CDR3 protein. Here the sample spans some 850,000 distinct CDR3 sequences, less than 20% being singletons. The origin of this receptor is a man over 45 who received an inactivated influenza vaccine. The sample in question was PBMCs from blood, obtained 5 to 6 days after vaccination.

The CDR3 region is CASSFPPGTRSYNEQFF. Here the CDR3 DNA reads TGTGCCAGCAGCTTCCCCCCGGGGACACGCTCCTACAATGAGCAGTTCTTC. The V call is TRBV7-9, the J call TRBJ2-1, with D possibly TRBD1 on 6 matching bases. Germline V CDR1 and CDR2: SEHNR, FQNEAQ (reference sequence). Trimming removed 3 bases from V and 0 bases from J, with 15 bases in between. The CDR3 loop spans 17 amino acids. Drawing the rest from reference TRBV7-9 and TRBJ2-1, the complete variable domain is DTGVSQNPRHKITKRGQNVTFRCDPISEHNRLYWYRQTLGQGPEFLTYFQNEAQLEKSRLLSDRFSAERPKGSFSTLEIQRTEQGDSAMYLCASSFPPGTRSYNEQFFGPGTRLTVL.